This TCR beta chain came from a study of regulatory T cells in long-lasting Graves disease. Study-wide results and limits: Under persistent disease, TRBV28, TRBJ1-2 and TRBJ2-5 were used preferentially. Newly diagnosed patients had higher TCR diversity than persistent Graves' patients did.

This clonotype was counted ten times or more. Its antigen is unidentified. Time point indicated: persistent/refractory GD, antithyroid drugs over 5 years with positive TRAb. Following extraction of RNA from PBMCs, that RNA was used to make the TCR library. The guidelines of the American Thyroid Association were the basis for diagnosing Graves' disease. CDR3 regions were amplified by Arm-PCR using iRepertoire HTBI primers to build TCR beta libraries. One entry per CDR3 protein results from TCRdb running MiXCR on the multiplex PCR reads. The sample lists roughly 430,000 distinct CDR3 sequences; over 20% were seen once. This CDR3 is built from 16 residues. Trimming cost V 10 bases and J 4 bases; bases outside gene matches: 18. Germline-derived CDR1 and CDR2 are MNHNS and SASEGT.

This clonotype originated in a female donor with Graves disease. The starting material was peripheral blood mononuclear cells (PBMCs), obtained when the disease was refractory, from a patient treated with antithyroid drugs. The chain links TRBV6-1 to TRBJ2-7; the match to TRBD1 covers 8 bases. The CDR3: CATSQRGMDRAYEQYF. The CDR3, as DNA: TGTGCCACCTCCCAAAGAGGTATGGACAGGGCTTACGAGCAGTACTTC.